Shown below are 28 T cell receptor beta chains from a single sample sequenced in a study of blood T cell repertoires in COVID-19. The method was immunoSEQ multiplex PCR; TCRdb's version includes in-frame clones alone and lacks a portion of them. The data hold over 200,000 clones, with over 75% observed a single time. Sequencing input: peripheral blood. These receptor sequences come from a human donor in a cohort sampled during active COVID-19.

This chain joins TRBV29-1 and TRBJ1-2; D may be TRBD1 (6 bases). From germline, CDR1 is SQVTM and CDR2 ANQGSEA. The CDR3 loop spans 11 amino acids. Between the trimmed V and J ends, which lost 7 bases and 4 bases, there was a span of 10 bases. The CDR3 region is CSARTVYGYTF. Here the CDR3 DNA reads TGCAGCGCCCGGACAGTCTATGGCTACACCTTC.

The J gene is TRBJ2-7, the V gene TRBV11-2; a weak D match, TRBD1 (7 bases). Germline V gives CDR1 SGHAT, CDR2 FQNNGV. Trimming shortened V by 5 bases and J by 7 bases, and 15 bases separated the two germline ends. The CDR3 runs 13 residues. CDR3 sequence: CASSLDRDLEQYF. CDR3 nucleotides: TGTGCCAGCAGCCTCGACAGGGACTTGGAGCAGTACTTC.

Here the CDR3 reads CASSPPILGDTEAFF. The DNA for the CDR3 is TGTGCCAGCTCACCACCGATTCTGGGAGACACTGAAGCTTTCTTT. The chain uses TRBV18 and TRBJ1-1; no reliable D call. The CDR3 sequence is 15 residues long. V shed 0 bases and J shed 3 bases, with 11 bases lying between them. CDR1 and CDR2 from the germline V gene are KGHSH and LQKENI.

The J gene is TRBJ2-7, the V gene TRBV27, with 8 bases lining up with TRBD1. There are 15 residues in the CDR3. V shed 4 bases and J 3 bases; nucleotides not matched to a gene: 8. Germline V gives CDR1 MNHEY, CDR2 SMNVEV (reference sequence). This CDR3 reads CASSSPGQAHYEQYF. In DNA, the CDR3 is TGTGCCAGCAGTTCACCGGGACAGGCGCACTACGAGCAGTACTTC.

The genes are TRBV7-9 and TRBJ2-1; the match to TRBD1 covers 9 bases. This CDR3 spans 15 amino acids. The J segment lost 4 bases and the V segment lost 11 bases, leaving 12 bases of the junction unmatched. The germline CDR1 and CDR2 sequences are SEHNR and FQNEAQ (reference sequence). The CDR3: CAGLRGQGTYNEQFF. DNA for the CDR3: TGTGCCGGCCTCCGGGGACAGGGAACTTACAATGAGCAGTTCTTC.

This chain uses TRBV7-2 with TRBJ2-4, with TRBD1 matching 8 bases. V lost 3 bases to trimming and J lost 1 base; unmatched junction nucleotides: 5. The CDR3 covers 16 residues. Looked up from germline, CDR1 is SGHTA and CDR2 is FQGNSA. For the CDR3, the DNA is TGTGCCAGCAGCTTTCAGGGGGCCGGGGCCAAAAACATTCAGTACTTC. Translating gives CASSFQGAGAKNIQYF.

In DNA, the CDR3 is TGTGCCACCAGTGATCATAGCGGCTACAATGAGCAGTTCTTC. This codes for CATSDHSGYNEQFF. V gene TRBV24-1 combines with J gene TRBJ2-1; TRBD2 is a possible D gene (6 bases). The germline V and J ends were trimmed by 3 bases and 3 bases, with 8 bases remaining between them. This CDR3 region has 14 residues. CDR1 and CDR2 from the germline V gene are KGHDR and SFDVKD.

This clone was counted a single time. The genes are TRBV20-1 and TRBJ2-1; TRBD2 matches 11 bases. The CDR3 covers 17 residues. The V gene end was trimmed by 3 bases and the J gene end by 3 bases; junction bases not matched to a gene: 10. Per germline, CDR1 DFQATT and CDR2 SNEGSKA (reference sequence). In DNA, the CDR3 is TGCAGTGCTAGTCCCGCCGAGGGGACTAGCGGCTACAATGAGCAGTTCTTC. The encoded protein is CSASPAEGTSGYNEQFF.

The V gene is TRBV11-3, the J gene TRBJ2-7; TRBD1 matches 7 bases. The germline V gene encodes CDR1 SGHNT and CDR2 YENEEA. Germline trimming cut 3 bases from V and 2 bases from J; bases unmatched to any gene: 4. There are 14 residues in the CDR3. The CDR3 spells CASSFTGAAYEQYF. The CDR3 DNA follows: TGTGCCAGCAGCTTTACAGGGGCGGCCTACGAGCAGTACTTC.

This clone was counted a single time. This chain links TRBV6-1 with TRBJ1-3; a possible D gene is TRBD1 (5 bases). Trimming shortened V by 3 bases and J by 9 bases, and 15 bases separated the two germline ends. Germline-derived CDR1 and CDR2 are MNHNS and SASEGT. This CDR3 has 14 residues. CDR3: CASSELGAVSTIYF. DNA for the CDR3: TGTGCCAGCAGTGAGTTAGGGGCCGTCTCCACCATATATTTT.

The V gene is TRBV5-5, the J gene TRBJ1-5; possibly TRBD1 for D (6 bases). This CDR3 is 14 amino acids long. Germline V gives CDR1 SGHKS, CDR2 YYEKEE (reference sequence). V lost 2 bases to trimming and J lost 4 bases, with 10 bases between them. The CDR3: CASSFTGTNQPQHF. CDR3 coding DNA: TGTGCCAGCAGCTTCACCGGGACAAATCAGCCCCAGCATTTT.

V is TRBV4-2 and J is TRBJ1-1; D is possibly TRBD1 (6 bases). Germline CDR1 LGHNA, CDR2 YNFKEQ. The CDR3 has 14 residues. V was cut by 0 bases and J by 3 bases, with 8 bases left in between. The CDR3 region is CASSQERGYTEAFF. The CDR3, as DNA: TGTGCCAGCAGCCAAGAAAGGGGGTACACTGAAGCTTTCTTT.

The chain couples TRBV15 to TRBJ2-6; D gene uncertain. Germline lookup yields CDR1 LNHNV and CDR2 YYDKDF (reference sequence). Trimming pared 1 base from V and 2 bases from J, leaving 6 bases between. The CDR3 runs 15 residues. DNA for the CDR3: TGTGCCACCAGCAGAGTGGCGGCTGGGGCCAACGTCCTGACTTTC. This translates into CATSRVAAGANVLTF.

The CDR3 spells CASSPPDRVYGYTF. The CDR3 nucleotides are TGTGCCAGCAGCCCCCCCGACAGGGTGTATGGCTACACCTTC. V is TRBV5-6 and J is TRBJ1-2; TRBD1 matches at 7 bases. Germline CDR1 SGHDT, CDR2 YYEEEE. J was trimmed by 5 bases and V by 4 bases; bases with no gene match: 8. This CDR3 has 14 amino acids. Based on the CDR3 plus reference TRBV5-6 and TRBJ1-2, the full variable domain is DAGVTQSPTHLIKTRGQQVTLRCSPKSGHDTVSWYQQALGQGPQFIFQYYEEEERQRGNFPDRFSGHQFPNYSSELNVNALLLGDSALYLCASSPPDRVYGYTFGSGTRLTVV.

The table lists this clone with a count of one. This chain links TRBV5-1 with TRBJ1-1, with 8 bases that match TRBD1. The CDR3 has 15 residues. Per germline, CDR1 SGHRS and CDR2 YFSETQ. V trimming: 0 bases; J trimming: 5 bases; junction bases outside the gene matches: 6. CDR3 sequence reads: CASSLVAGGITEAFF. The CDR3 DNA is TGCGCCAGCAGCTTGGTTGCAGGGGGCATAACTGAAGCTTTCTTT.

This clone was recorded a few times. The genes are TRBV24-1 and TRBJ2-4; tentative D call: TRBD1 (5 bases). V gave up 10 bases and J gave up 5 bases, with 11 bases separating them. In germline, CDR1 is KGHDR, CDR2 SFDVKD. This CDR3 spans 12 amino acids. In nucleotides, the CDR3 is TGTGCCACAGGGGTTTCGGAAAACATTCAGTACTTC. Its protein product is CATGVSENIQYF.

The chain recombines TRBV28 with TRBJ1-2; 8 bases align to TRBD1. Germline V gene lookup returns CDR1 MDHEN and CDR2 SYDVKM. The CDR3 length is 15 residues. V lost 2 bases to trimming and J lost 4 bases; unmatched junction nucleotides: 6. CDR3 sequence: CASSLGQGVTYGYTF. Here the CDR3 DNA reads TGTGCCAGCAGTTTAGGACAGGGAGTAACCTATGGCTACACCTTC.

The gene calls are TRBV6-2 or TRBV6-3 and TRBJ2-5; 8 nucleotides match TRBD2. V shed 6 bases and J 5 bases; nucleotides not matched to a gene: 14. This CDR3 comprises 16 residues. The V gene's germline CDR1 is MNHEY and CDR2 SVGEGT. The CDR3 DNA reads as TGTGCCAGCAGACCTCTGGGAAGCGGGAGAGGCGAGACCCAGTACTTC. Translated, it gives CASRPLGSGRGETQYF.

This clone was observed once. This rearrangement joins TRBV7-2 to TRBJ1-1; 7 nucleotides line up with TRBD1. The CDR3 spans 16 residues. The germline gives CDR1 SGHTA, CDR2 FQGNSA. The junction had 11 bases not matched to a gene; V was cut back by 5 bases and J by 2 bases. In nucleotides, the CDR3 is TGTGCCAGCAGCCTGGACAGGTATTCAGCTAACACTGAAGCTTTCTTT. Its translation is CASSLDRYSANTEAFF.

Turning to this clone: The junction and the germline gene differ at one end; a read error may be behind it. V and J are TRBV7-2 and TRBJ2-1, with 11 bases identical to TRBD2. The CDR3 extends over 15 amino acids. In germline, CDR1 is SGHTA, CDR2 FQGNSA. In nucleotides, the CDR3 is TGTGCCAGCAGCTTAGTTAGCGGGGGGGTTGAGGGGAAGGTCTTC. Translating it yields CASSLVSGGVEGKVF. The complete variable domain, with remaining parts taken from reference TRBV7-2 and TRBJ2-1, reads GAGVSQSPSNKVTEKGKDVELRCDPISGHTALYWYRQSLGQGLEFLIYFQGNSAPDKSGLPSDRFSAERTGGSVSTLTIQRTQQEDSAVYLCASSLVSGGVEGKVFGPGTRLTVL.

The genes are TRBV7-2 and TRBJ1-1; a weak D match, TRBD1 (5 bases). Germline CDR1 reads SGHTA; CDR2 reads FQGNSA. Trimming cost V 1 base and J 0 bases, with 12 bases left between them. The CDR3 consists of 16 residues. In DNA, the CDR3 is TGTGCCAGCAGCTTAGACAGGCCGAACCTGAACACTGAAGCTTTCTTT. Protein product: CASSLDRPNLNTEAFF.

V is TRBV28 and J is TRBJ1-1; D possibly corresponds to TRBD1 (5 bases). The CDR3 has 15 amino acids. Germline V gene lookup returns CDR1 MDHEN and CDR2 SYDVKM. The ends were cut back, 3 bases at V and 6 bases at J, with 17 bases in the middle. The CDR3 coding sequence is TGTGCCAGCAGTTTGGTTCAGGGAAAGATCGCTGAAGCTTTCTTT. Translated: CASSLVQGKIAEAFF.

CDR3 in amino acids: CASSQRLEVTEAFF. The CDR3, as DNA: TGTGCCAGCAGCCAGAGGCTGGAGGTCACTGAAGCTTTCTTT. The V gene is TRBV5-4, the J gene TRBJ1-1; D unclear. V shed 4 bases and J shed 4 bases, with 14 bases lying between them. Per the germline V gene, CDR1 is SGHNT and CDR2 is YYREEE (reference sequence). This CDR3 spans 14 amino acids.

This clone has a handful of counts. The V and J genes are TRBV30 and TRBJ1-2, with a tentative D call TRBD1 (6 bases). The CDR3 spans 11 residues. V shed 5 bases and J shed 4 bases, with 8 bases lying between them. Germline V gives CDR1 GTSNPN, CDR2 SVGIG (reference sequence). The CDR3: CAWGQSYGYTF. The CDR3 nucleotides are TGTGCCTGGGGACAGTCCTATGGCTACACCTTC.

This clone was observed a few times. The chain employs TRBV4-3 and TRBJ2-4; TRBD2 agrees at 10 bases. CDR3 size: 19 residues. The V segment lost 3 bases and the J segment 0 bases; nucleotides outside the gene matches: 11. Germline values: CDR1 LGHNA, CDR2 YSLEER. The CDR3 sequence is CASSQASSGSELAKNIQYF. CDR3 sequence (DNA): TGCGCCAGCAGCCAGGCATCTAGCGGGAGCGAGCTAGCCAAAAACATTCAGTACTTC.

The gene calls are TRBV7-9 and TRBJ2-7; possibly TRBD2 for D (7 bases). The CDR3 totals 15 residues. With 1 base removed from V and 5 bases from J, the gap between germline ends came to 15 bases. Germline V lookup: CDR1 SEHNR, CDR2 FQNEAQ (reference sequence). The CDR3 nucleotides read TGTGCCAGCAGCTTAGTAGGAGGGGGAGGGAACGAGCAGTACTTC. Translation gives CASSLVGGGGNEQYF.

This sequence joins TRBV24-1 and TRBJ2-2, with TRBD1 matching over 7 bases. Losses at the gene ends were 7 bases for V and 4 bases for J; bases not matched to a gene: 8. The CDR3 contains 15 residues. The germline V gene encodes CDR1 KGHDR and CDR2 SFDVKD. As DNA, the CDR3 is TGTGCCACCAGAGCCGGGACAGACCTCACCGGGGAGCTGTTTTTT. Its translation is CATRAGTDLTGELFF.

The rearrangement uses TRBV7-2 and TRBJ2-7, with 11 bases identical to TRBD2. The V and J ends lost 5 bases and 1 base, in that order; junction bases with no gene match: 10. The germline CDR1 and CDR2 sequences are SGHTA and FQGNSA. The CDR3 is 17 amino acids. CDR3 in amino acids: CASSIQTSGDFSYEQYF. DNA for the CDR3: TGTGCCAGCAGCATCCAGACTAGCGGGGACTTTTCCTACGAGCAGTACTTC. Looking up the rest from reference TRBV7-2 and TRBJ2-7 gives the full variable domain: GAGVSQSPSNKVTEKGKDVELRCDPISGHTALYWYRQSLGQGLEFLIYFQGNSAPDKSGLPSDRFSAERTGGSVSTLTIQRTQQEDSAVYLCASSIQTSGDFSYEQYFGPGTRLTVT.